The 23 T cell receptor beta chains reported below all come from one sample, sequenced in a study of blood T cell repertoires in COVID-19. Sequencing used immunoSEQ multiplex PCR; TCRdb keeps in-frame clones, though not all of them. The sample lists over 200,000 clones; approximately 87% were seen once. Input material: PBMCs or T cells enriched from blood (not recorded which). These receptors all come from a woman aged 45-60 years in a cohort exposed to, infected with or recovered from COVID-19 (not recorded which).

J is TRBJ1-3 and V is TRBV5-1; 8 bases fit TRBD1. CDR3 length: 17 amino acids. The V segment lost 1 base and the J segment 4 bases; nucleotides outside the gene matches: 10. Germline CDR1 SGHRS, CDR2 YFSETQ. CDR3 region: CASSLSPGQGSGNTIYF. In DNA form, the CDR3 reads TGCGCCAGCAGCTTGTCCCCTGGACAGGGATCCGGAAACACCATATATTTT.

This CDR3 is CASSVAYQRGLPSTDTQYF. CDR3 coding DNA: TGTGCCAGCAGCGTAGCTTACCAGCGGGGCTTACCTAGCACAGATACGCAGTATTTT. The chain carries TRBV9 and TRBJ2-3; 7 nucleotides align to TRBD2. CDR1 and CDR2 (germline): SGDLS, YYNGEE. V trimming: 0 bases; J trimming: 0 bases; junction bases outside the gene matches: 13. The CDR3 runs to 19 residues.

The V gene is TRBV7-9, the J gene TRBJ1-3, with TRBD1 as a possible D gene (6 bases). Germline values: CDR1 SEHNR, CDR2 FQNEAQ (reference sequence). The CDR3 extends over 19 amino acids. V lost 4 bases and J 0 bases, leaving 22 bases between the germline ends. The CDR3 DNA follows: TGTGCCAGCAGCTCGAGGTACAGGGTCGGACTTAGCTCTGGAAACACCATATATTTT. The encoded protein is CASSSRYRVGLSSGNTIYF.

The rearrangement uses TRBV10-3 and TRBJ1-2; TRBD1 might be the D (5 bases). V gave up 3 bases and J gave up 4 bases, with 12 bases separating them. The germline V gene has CDR1 ENHRY and CDR2 SYGVKD. The CDR3 spans 14 residues. The CDR3 sequence is CAISDRGLGYGYTF. The CDR3 DNA reads as TGTGCCATCAGTGACCGGGGACTGGGCTATGGCTACACCTTC.

This chain links TRBV12-3 or TRBV12-4 with TRBJ2-7; weak D call: TRBD2 (6 bases). CDR3 length: 13 residues. The V gene lost 4 bases and the J gene lost 3 bases, with 10 bases spanning the gap. The CDR3 DNA reads as TGTGCCAGCAGTTCGGGAGCTATCTACGAGCAGTACTTC. Translated: CASSSGAIYEQYF.

The rearrangement joins TRBV6-2 or TRBV6-3 to TRBJ1-5; weak D call: TRBD1 (5 bases). Germline V gene data show CDR1 as MNHEY and CDR2 as SVGEGT. The CDR3 has 14 amino acids. V was trimmed by 2 bases and J by 1 base, leaving 6 bases between them. CDR3 nucleotides: TGTGCCAGCAGTTACCGACAGAGCAATCAGCCCCAGCATTTT. This encodes CASSYRQSNQPQHF.

This chain joins TRBV19 and TRBJ1-5, with D uncertain. With 7 bases removed from V and 4 bases from J, the gap between germline ends came to 17 bases. Germline lookup yields CDR1 LNHDA and CDR2 SQIVND (reference sequence). The CDR3 length is 15 residues. In nucleotides, the CDR3 is TGTGCCAGTACTCCTGACGGGATGCGAAATCAGCCCCAGCATTTT. Protein: CASTPDGMRNQPQHF.

This chain connects TRBV27 to TRBJ2-7; 7 bases match TRBD1. Per germline, CDR1 MNHEY and CDR2 SMNVEV (reference sequence). This CDR3 comprises 14 residues. V trimming: 5 bases; J trimming: 3 bases; junction bases outside the gene matches: 7. The CDR3 is CASSAFGTDYEQYF. CDR3 bases: TGTGCCAGCAGTGCATTCGGGACAGACTACGAGCAGTACTTC.

The chain is built from TRBV10-3 and TRBJ1-1; 7 bases map to TRBD1. Germline CDR1 and CDR2: ENHRY and SYGVKD. This CDR3 comprises 12 residues. V lost 10 bases, J lost 3 bases, and 5 bases stayed unmatched. The CDR3: CATSTGDTEAFF. The CDR3 DNA is TGTGCCACATCTACAGGGGACACTGAAGCTTTCTTT.

The chain carries TRBV20-1 and TRBJ2-5; possible D gene TRBD2, 5 bases. The germline CDR1 and CDR2 sequences are DFQATT and SNEGSKA (reference sequence). The CDR3 spans 10 residues. V gave up 7 bases and J gave up 5 bases, with 8 bases separating them. The CDR3 nucleotides are TGCAGTGGGCGCGGGGAGACCCAGTACTTC. The encoded protein is CSGRGETQYF.

The chain uses TRBV7-6 and TRBJ1-1, with D possibly matching TRBD1 (6 bases). The CDR3 sequence is 12 residues long. V shed 4 bases and J shed 10 bases, with 13 bases lying between them. In germline, CDR1 is SGHVS, CDR2 FNYEAQ. Written as DNA, the CDR3 is TGTGCCAGCAGCTCAGAAACAGGGATAGCTTTCTTT. This encodes CASSSETGIAFF.

This clone was seen once. This rearrangement joins TRBV5-5 to TRBJ1-4, with D possibly matching TRBD1 (6 bases). V lost 4 bases and J 1 base, leaving 11 bases between the germline ends. Per germline, CDR1 SGHKS and CDR2 YYEKEE (reference sequence). The CDR3 covers 15 residues. CDR3 nucleotides: TGTGCCAGCAGCGCGCTAGGGGGAACTAATGAAAAACTGTTTTTT. It specifies CASSALGGTNEKLFF.

This chain joins TRBV10-3 and TRBJ1-5; TRBD1 aligns across 12 bases. With V trimmed by 10 bases and J by 2 bases, 12 bases remained unmatched. The CDR3 covers 17 residues. Germline CDR1 reads ENHRY; CDR2 reads SYGVKD. The CDR3: CATRRDRGLAGNQPQHF. CDR3 DNA sequence: TGTGCCACCAGGCGGGACAGGGGGCTTGCGGGCAATCAGCCCCAGCATTTT.

V is TRBV6-5 and J is TRBJ2-7; TRBD2 matches 8 bases. V was pared by 0 bases and J by 0 bases, with 1 base of the junction left unmatched. The CDR3 totals 15 residues. Germline CDR1 is MNHEY and CDR2 is SVGAGI. DNA of the CDR3: TGTGCCAGCAGTTACTCAGCGGGGGCCTCCTACGAGCAGTACTTC. As protein: CASSYSAGASYEQYF.

The chain couples TRBV5-1 to TRBJ1-2; weak D call: TRBD1 (5 bases). Per germline, CDR1 SGHRS and CDR2 YFSETQ. This CDR3 is built from 14 residues. V lost 4 bases to trimming and J lost 6 bases, with 16 bases between them. The CDR3 DNA is TGCGCCAGCAGCCTGGTCGGGGGTATAAATGGCTACACCTTC. Its translation is CASSLVGGINGYTF.

The chain recombines TRBV4-3 with TRBJ1-1; D remains ambiguous. The CDR3 loop spans 17 amino acids. V shed 0 bases and J shed 0 bases, with 14 bases lying between them. The germline V gene has CDR1 LGHNA and CDR2 YSLEER. The chain's CDR3 is CASSQDSRGPMNTEAFF. CDR3 bases: TGCGCCAGCAGCCAAGATTCGCGGGGTCCCATGAACACTGAAGCTTTCTTT.

This chain connects TRBV9 to TRBJ2-7, with 9 bases matching TRBD2. The junction had 9 bases not matched to a gene; V was cut back by 0 bases and J by 5 bases. This CDR3 contains 16 residues. Germline V gene sequence: CDR1 SGDLS, CDR2 YYNGEE. CDR3 loop: CASSVEGTSLAHEQYF. DNA of the CDR3: TGTGCCAGCAGCGTAGAAGGGACTAGCTTGGCCCACGAGCAGTACTTC.

The V gene is TRBV24-1, the J gene TRBJ2-7, with 7 bases lining up with TRBD2. The CDR3 runs 14 residues. Germline assignment: CDR1 KGHDR and CDR2 SFDVKD. V shed 6 bases and J 0 bases; nucleotides not matched to a gene: 4. This chain's CDR3 is CATSPGRASYEQYF. The CDR3 DNA is TGTGCCACCAGTCCGGGGAGGGCCTCCTACGAGCAGTACTTC.

V is TRBV10-3 and J is TRBJ2-1, with D unresolved. Germline CDR1 reads ENHRY; CDR2 reads SYGVKD. Trimming cost V 3 bases and J 8 bases, with 20 bases left between them. The CDR3 is made up of 16 amino acids. CDR3 nucleotide sequence: TGTGCCATCAGTGATAGAGTTAAGAGACAAACGGATGAGCAGTTCTTC. Its translation is CAISDRVKRQTDEQFF.

This chain uses TRBV5-1 with TRBJ2-1; 9 nucleotides line up with TRBD2. Looked up from germline, CDR1 is SGHRS and CDR2 is YFSETQ. The CDR3 is 18 residues long. The J segment lost 5 bases and the V segment lost 3 bases, leaving 15 bases of the junction unmatched. The CDR3 protein is CASSWALLGAGGHNEQFF. The CDR3 nucleotides are TGCGCCAGCAGCTGGGCCCTCCTAGGAGCGGGGGGACACAATGAGCAGTTCTTC.

The V and J genes are TRBV5-1 and TRBJ2-5, with TRBD1 as a possible D gene (7 bases). CDR1 is SGHRS and CDR2 is YFSETQ in the germline V gene. Trimming took 3 bases from V and 8 from J, leaving 20 bases between them. CDR3 length: 15 amino acids. In nucleotides, the CDR3 is TGCGCCAGCAGCTCGGGGGACAGTGGCCTCGGAACCCAGTACTTC. Encoded protein: CASSSGDSGLGTQYF.

The J gene is TRBJ2-3, the V gene TRBV4-2; 9 bases fit TRBD2. The germline V gene encodes CDR1 LGHNA and CDR2 YNFKEQ. The length of the CDR3 is 17 residues. V lost 5 bases, J lost 4 bases, and 13 bases stayed unmatched. The CDR3 sequence: CASSFLKGGGASDTQYF. In DNA form, the CDR3 reads TGTGCCAGCAGCTTCCTAAAGGGCGGGGGGGCCTCAGATACGCAGTATTTT.

This chain links TRBV10-3 with TRBJ1-3; D gene unclear. CDR1 and CDR2 (germline): ENHRY, SYGVKD. The CDR3 totals 15 residues. Trimming pared 2 bases from V and 0 bases from J, leaving 8 bases between. The CDR3 DNA reads as TGTGCCATCAGTGAGGGGCAGGTCTCTGGAAACACCATATATTTT. Encoded protein: CAISEGQVSGNTIYF.